A single sample gave rise to the 11 T cell receptor beta chains below, sequenced in a study of T cell responses to AZD1222 COVID-19 vaccine (dated by TCRdb to the early 2020s). The intended sense of this specimen's time point label: sample from adult after SARS-CoV-2 infection, after symptom onset. Libraries came from the immunoSEQ multiplex PCR assay. TCRdb mirrors the immuneACCESS table, restricted to in-frame sequences. Some clones are absent from its copies; in checked studies, under half trace to an unresolved V gene, and the reason for the others is unknown. This sample holds 140,000 to 150,000 clones; around 94% were observed only once. The top ten clonotypes cover approximately 12% of the sample. Source: peripheral blood, taken after recovery from COVID-19. These receptor sequences come from an adult who had recovered from COVID-19.

This clone showed up just once. The chain employs TRBV10-3 and TRBJ2-5, with D perhaps TRBD1 or TRBD2 (6 bases each). This CDR3 has 13 residues. Trimming took off 6 bases at V and 5 bases at J, with 13 bases between the two ends. Per germline, CDR1 ENHRY and CDR2 SYGVKD. The CDR3 loop is CAIREGGWETQYF. In DNA form, the CDR3 reads TGTGCCATCAGGGAGGGGGGCTGGGAGACCCAGTACTTC.

This clone was recorded only once. The chain employs TRBV5-1 and TRBJ2-3; 9 positions match TRBD2. This CDR3 has 17 residues. V lost 4 bases and J lost 3; bases outside the gene matches: 12. Per germline, CDR1 SGHRS and CDR2 YFSETQ. The CDR3 DNA reads TGCGCCAGCAGCGGGGGGCTGACTAGCGGCGGGACAGATACGCAGTATTTT. Its protein product is CASSGGLTSGGTDTQYF.

Note on this clone: Other DNA sequences in the same sample also yield this CDR3. The CDR3 DNA is TGTGCCAGCAGCTTGCAGGAGACCCAGTACTTC. This sequence encodes CASSLQETQYF. The chain uses TRBV5-6 and TRBJ2-5; no clear D. The length of the CDR3 is 11 residues. Trimming took off 1 base at V and 5 bases at J, with 3 bases between the two ends. From germline, CDR1 is SGHDT and CDR2 YYEEEE.

The chain joins TRBV3-1 (or the pseudogene TRBV3-2) to TRBJ1-2, with 8 bases identical to TRBD1. Germline CDR1 LGHDT, CDR2 YNNKEL (reference sequence). The V segment lost 5 bases and the J segment 0 bases; nucleotides outside the gene matches: 2. This CDR3 is built from 14 residues. The CDR3 is CASSWTGPNYGYTF. The CDR3 nucleotides read TGTGCCAGCAGCTGGACAGGGCCTAACTATGGCTACACCTTC.

The gene calls are TRBV11-3 and TRBJ2-7; TRBD1 aligns across 10 bases. CDR1 is SGHNT, CDR2 YENEEA, per germline. This CDR3 is 15 amino acids long. V lost 4 bases, J lost 3 bases, and 6 bases stayed unmatched. CDR3 sequence: CASSSGQGVDYEQYF. CDR3 sequence (DNA): TGTGCCAGCAGCTCAGGACAGGGGGTGGACTACGAGCAGTACTTC. Looking up the rest from reference TRBV11-3 and TRBJ2-7 gives the full variable domain: EAGVVQSPRYKIIEKKQPVAFWCNPISGHNTLYWYLQNLGQGPELLIRYENEEAVDDSQLPKDRFSAERLKGVDSTLKIQPAELGDSAVYLCASSSGQGVDYEQYFGPGTRLTVT.

V is TRBV18 and J is TRBJ1-1; D is unclear. Per the germline V gene, CDR1 is KGHSH and CDR2 is LQKENI. CDR3 length: 13 residues. V was trimmed by 0 bases and J by 7 bases, leaving 9 bases between them. Written as DNA, the CDR3 is TGTGCCAGCTCACCACCCCAGAGTCTTGAAGCTTTCTTT. This encodes CASSPPQSLEAFF.

The CDR3 protein is CASSLSAANTGELFF. The CDR3 DNA is TGTGCCAGCAGCTTGTCGGCCGCGAACACCGGGGAGCTGTTTTTT. The chain couples TRBV7-2 to TRBJ2-2; D is unresolved. Germline V gives CDR1 SGHTA, CDR2 FQGNSA. The germline V and J ends were trimmed by 3 bases and 0 bases, with 8 bases remaining between them. This CDR3 spans 15 amino acids.

The J gene is TRBJ2-1, the V gene TRBV11-2; tentative D call: TRBD1 (6 bases). V lost 5 bases to trimming and J lost 5 bases, with 19 bases between them. CDR1 is SGHAT, CDR2 FQNNGV, per germline. The CDR3 totals 16 residues. CDR3 amino acids: CASSSAAGAGNNEQFF. CDR3 coding DNA: TGTGCCAGCAGCAGTGCGGCAGGGGCGGGTAACAATGAGCAGTTCTTC.

On this clone: Other DNA sequences of this sample code for an identical CDR3. The chain carries TRBV10-3 and TRBJ2-7, with TRBD1 matching 8 bases. Germline-derived CDR1 and CDR2 are ENHRY and SYGVKD. V trimming: 2 bases; J trimming: 4 bases; junction bases outside the gene matches: 1. The CDR3 spans 13 residues. CDR3 DNA sequence: TGTGCCATCAGTGAGGGACAGGGTTACGAGCAGTACTTC. Its translation is CAISEGQGYEQYF.

The chain links TRBV29-1 to TRBJ1-2; TRBD1 matches 7 bases. Germline assignment: CDR1 SQVTM and CDR2 ANQGSEA. V was clipped by 6 bases and J by 4 bases; unmatched bases: 5. The CDR3 extends over 12 amino acids. In DNA form, the CDR3 reads TGCAGCGTCCCACAGGGGCTCTATGGCTACACCTTC. Protein product: CSVPQGLYGYTF.

The chain employs TRBV6-5 and TRBJ2-2, with D tentatively TRBD1 (6 bases). V was shortened by 5 bases and J by 4 bases, with 8 bases between the two germline ends. CDR1 is MNHEY, CDR2 SVGAGI, per germline. The CDR3 sequence is 13 residues long. The CDR3 sequence: CASSQGSTGELFF. CDR3 coding DNA: TGTGCCAGCAGTCAGGGGTCCACCGGGGAGCTGTTTTTT.